Shown below are 25 T cell receptor beta chains from a single sample sequenced in a study of blood T cell repertoires in COVID-19. TCRdb's copy holds only in-frame clones and misses some; the assay was immunoSEQ multiplex PCR. The table has tens of thousands of clones, approximately 80% seen once. The source material was peripheral blood. The receptors stem from a man aged 30 to 45 with COVID-19, enrolled during active disease.

V and J are TRBV11-3 and TRBJ2-3, with a weak D call TRBD2 (5 bases). CDR1 is SGHNT, CDR2 YENEEA, per germline. This CDR3 comprises 14 residues. V lost 3 bases and J 7 bases, leaving 14 bases between the germline ends. In nucleotides, the CDR3 is TGTGCCAGCAGCTTGCAGGAGGTGGTGAATACGCAGTATTTT. It yields the protein CASSLQEVVNTQYF. Complete variable domain (other parts from reference TRBV11-3 and TRBJ2-3): EAGVVQSPRYKIIEKKQPVAFWCNPISGHNTLYWYLQNLGQGPELLIRYENEEAVDDSQLPKDRFSAERLKGVDSTLKIQPAELGDSAVYLCASSLQEVVNTQYFGPGTRLTVL.

This chain connects TRBV11-2 to TRBJ2-7; TRBD2 might be the D (6 bases). The CDR3 is 14 residues long. Germline CDR1 reads SGHAT; CDR2 reads FQNNGV. The V end lost 0 bases, the J end lost 3 bases, and 9 bases lay between the germline ends. This CDR3 reads CASSLETSIYEQYF. In DNA form, the CDR3 reads TGTGCCAGCAGCTTAGAGACTAGTATCTACGAGCAGTACTTC.

CDR3 residues: CASSPPLNYGYTF. The CDR3 bases are TGTGCCAGCTCACCACCCCTTAACTATGGCTACACCTTC. This chain links TRBV18 with TRBJ1-2, with D uncertain. This CDR3 is built from 13 residues. From germline, CDR1 is KGHSH and CDR2 LQKENI. The V end lost 0 bases, the J end lost 1 base, and 3 bases lay between the germline ends. Full variable domain (outside the CDR3, taken from reference TRBV18 and TRBJ1-2): NAGVMQNPRHLVRRRGQEARLRCSPMKGHSHVYWYRQLPEEGLKFMVYLQKENIIDESGMPKERFSAEFPKEGPSILRIQQVVRGDSAAYFCASSPPLNYGYTFGSGTRLTVV.

The rearrangement links TRBV6-2 or TRBV6-3 to TRBJ2-1; TRBD2 matches 9 bases. The junction had 9 bases not matched to a gene; V was cut back by 4 bases and J by 2 bases. CDR1 and CDR2 from the germline V gene are MNHEY and SVGEGT. The CDR3 sequence is 17 residues long. Written as DNA, the CDR3 is TGTGCCAGCAGTTCCGCACTAGCGGGCAAGACCTACAATGAGCAGTTCTTC. Translated, it gives CASSSALAGKTYNEQFF.

CDR3 sequence reads: CASSYGGASGNTIYF. CDR3 nucleotides: TGTGCCAGCAGTTATGGGGGGGCCTCTGGAAACACCATATATTTT. The chain employs TRBV6-5 and TRBJ1-3; a weak D match, TRBD1 (6 bases). Germline V gene data show CDR1 as MNHEY and CDR2 as SVGAGI. Trimming cost V 3 bases and J 0 bases, with 9 bases left between them. The length of the CDR3 is 15 residues.

The chain couples TRBV11-3 to TRBJ2-1, with a tentative D call TRBD1 (5 bases). Germline V gene data show CDR1 as SGHNT and CDR2 as YENEEA. The germline V and J ends were trimmed by 0 bases and 9 bases, with 9 bases remaining between them. The CDR3 loop spans 13 amino acids. CDR3 in DNA: TGTGCCAGCAGCTTAGACAGGGTGACTGAGCAGTTCTTC. Its protein is CASSLDRVTEQFF.

In this sample, this clone turned up a few times. The rearrangement links TRBV7-2 to TRBJ2-2; TRBD2 matches at 10 bases. The V and J ends lost 0 bases and 5 bases, in that order; junction bases with no gene match: 9. Germline CDR1 is SGHTA and CDR2 is FQGNSA. The CDR3 consists of 18 residues. The chain's CDR3 is CASSLAGSGGAETGELFF. CDR3 coding DNA: TGTGCCAGCAGCTTAGCGGGAAGCGGGGGGGCCGAGACCGGGGAGCTGTTTTTT.

J is TRBJ2-7 and V is TRBV5-6; 10 bases map to TRBD1. CDR1 is SGHDT and CDR2 is YYEEEE in the germline V gene. The CDR3 has 17 residues. The V gene end was trimmed by 2 bases and the J gene end by 0 bases; junction bases not matched to a gene: 8. Written as DNA, the CDR3 is TGTGCCAGCAGCTTAATTCCGGGACAGGGGAGCTCCTACGAGCAGTACTTC. Residues: CASSLIPGQGSSYEQYF.

The chain employs TRBV27 and TRBJ2-1, with 9 bases that match TRBD2. From germline, CDR1 is MNHEY and CDR2 SMNVEV (reference sequence). This CDR3 has 13 residues. The trim removed 10 bases at V and 8 bases at J, leaving 9 bases unmatched. The CDR3 region is CATWSGGLDEQFF. In nucleotides, the CDR3 is TGTGCCACGTGGAGCGGGGGGTTGGATGAGCAGTTCTTC.

This clone has just a few counts. The CDR3 protein is CSASRQGGADTQYF. The CDR3 bases are TGCAGTGCTAGTAGACAGGGAGGCGCAGATACGCAGTATTTT. V usage is TRBV20-1 and J usage is TRBJ2-3, with D maybe TRBD1 (7 bases). CDR1 is DFQATT, CDR2 SNEGSKA, per germline (reference sequence). The CDR3 has 14 residues. V was pared by 3 bases and J by 4 bases, with 14 bases between.

CDR3 nucleotide sequence: TGTGCCTGGTCTGGACAGGGGGACACTGAAGCTTTCTTT. Amino acids: CAWSGQGDTEAFF. The chain is built from TRBV30 and TRBJ1-1; 10 bases line up with TRBD1. This CDR3 spans 13 amino acids. Germline CDR1 and CDR2: GTSNPN and SVGIG (reference sequence). V gave up 5 bases and J gave up 3 bases; unmatched junction bases: 3.

CDR3 DNA sequence: TGTGCCAGCAGCTCGTGGGAGCCTGGGGAGACCCAGTACTTC. This sequence encodes CASSSWEPGETQYF. This chain uses TRBV5-4 with TRBJ2-5; maybe TRBD2 (5 bases). Germline V gene lookup returns CDR1 SGHNT and CDR2 YYREEE (reference sequence). The CDR3 length is 14 residues. Trimming took off 3 bases at V and 5 bases at J, with 14 bases between the two ends.

V gene TRBV5-4 combines with J gene TRBJ2-3; D might be TRBD1 (7 bases). The CDR3 runs 17 residues. Germline assignment: CDR1 SGHNT and CDR2 YYREEE (reference sequence). V was clipped by 5 bases and J by 4 bases, with 23 bases between them. CDR3: CASSPSRGGGPPDTQYF. CDR3 in DNA: TGTGCCAGCAGTCCCTCCCGAGGAGGGGGCCCCCCAGATACGCAGTATTTT.

The CDR3 region has the DNA TGCGCCAGCAGCCAATACGGTGTGGAGAATGAGCAGTTCTTC. Its translation is CASSQYGVENEQFF. The V and J genes are TRBV4-1 and TRBJ2-1; D remains unclear. V was cut by 2 bases and J by 7 bases, with 12 bases left in between. Looked up from germline, CDR1 is MGHRA and CDR2 is YSYEKL. The CDR3 runs 14 residues.

The V gene is TRBV14, the J gene TRBJ2-1, with a weak D call TRBD1 (6 bases). The CDR3 is 15 residues long. Trimming left V 4 bases short and J 3 bases short, with 13 bases between. CDR1 is SGHDN, CDR2 FVKESK, per germline. The CDR3, as DNA: TGTGCCAGCAGCCCGGGGCCCAGGGGCTACAATGAGCAGTTCTTC. This sequence encodes CASSPGPRGYNEQFF.

The sample holds a few counts of this clone. J is TRBJ1-2 and V is TRBV4-1; the D gene is possibly TRBD1 (6 bases). The CDR3 extends over 14 amino acids. V lost 2 bases and J 4 bases, leaving 11 bases between the germline ends. CDR1 is MGHRA and CDR2 is YSYEKL in the germline V gene. The CDR3 DNA follows: TGCGCCAGCAGCCAAAACCCAGGGGCCTATGGCTACACCTTC. Translated: CASSQNPGAYGYTF.

In its sample, this clone was seen once. The chain is built from TRBV28 and TRBJ2-2; D is possibly TRBD2 (7 bases). The CDR3 spans 14 residues. The V gene's germline CDR1 is MDHEN and CDR2 SYDVKM. V gave up 7 bases and J gave up 5 bases, with 14 bases separating them. This CDR3 is CASTGGGDTGELFF. CDR3 bases: TGTGCCAGCACTGGGGGGGGCGATACCGGGGAGCTGTTTTTT.

V and J are TRBV27 and TRBJ2-5; 8 nucleotides agree with TRBD1. The V and J ends lost 5 bases and 2 bases, in that order; junction bases with no gene match: 10. This CDR3 has 16 amino acids. Germline CDR1 and CDR2: MNHEY and SMNVEV (reference sequence). CDR3 sequence (DNA): TGTGCCAGCAGTCACAGGGGGAGAGGAAAGCAAGAGACCCAGTACTTC. Protein: CASSHRGRGKQETQYF.

In DNA, the CDR3 is TGTGCCAGCAGCTTAGCCCGAGACTATGGCTACACCTTC. It specifies CASSLARDYGYTF. J is TRBJ1-2 and V is TRBV7-9; D not certain. This CDR3 has 13 residues. Germline V gene sequence: CDR1 SEHNR, CDR2 FQNEAQ (reference sequence). V gave up 0 bases and J gave up 3 bases, with 5 bases separating them.

V gene TRBV29-1 combines with J gene TRBJ2-5, with D possibly TRBD2 on 6 matching bases. V lost 2 bases to trimming and J lost 7 bases, with 20 bases between them. The CDR3 loop spans 15 amino acids. CDR1 is SQVTM, CDR2 ANQGSEA, per germline. DNA for the CDR3: TGCAGCGTTGAAACTGGCGGCGGGACCACCGGGACCCAGTACTTC. Translating it yields CSVETGGGTTGTQYF.

The rearrangement links TRBV4-2 to TRBJ2-7, with 11 bases that match TRBD2. Germline CDR1 LGHNA, CDR2 YNFKEQ. This CDR3 has 16 residues. The ends lost 0 bases at V and 0 bases at J; junction bases unmatched: 1. CDR3 protein: CASSQEGTSGSYEQYF. CDR3 sequence (DNA): TGTGCCAGCAGCCAAGAAGGGACTAGCGGCTCCTACGAGCAGTACTTC.

This clone was detected many times. This chain connects TRBV2 to TRBJ1-2, with 8 bases matching TRBD1. The CDR3 is made up of 14 amino acids. Germline V gives CDR1 SNHLY, CDR2 FYNNEI. The trim removed 4 bases at V and 4 bases at J, leaving 5 bases unmatched. The CDR3 bases are TGTGCCAGCAGTGTACGACAGGGGAGCTATGGCTACACCTTC. Its protein product is CASSVRQGSYGYTF.

The chain is built from TRBV24-1 and TRBJ1-5; possible D gene TRBD1, 5 bases. V lost 3 bases, J lost 6 bases, and 11 bases lay in between. The length of the CDR3 is 14 residues. CDR1 KGHDR and CDR2 SFDVKD come from the germline V gene. In nucleotides, the CDR3 is TGTGCCACCAGTGATCCGGGGGAAGGTCAGCCCCAGCATTTT. This encodes CATSDPGEGQPQHF.

CDR3 sequence: CASSSNTEAFF. CDR3 nucleotide sequence: TGTGCCAGCAGCTCTAACACTGAAGCTTTCTTT. This sequence joins TRBV5-6 and TRBJ1-1; unclear D gene. Germline V gene lookup returns CDR1 SGHDT and CDR2 YYEEEE. This CDR3 contains 11 residues. Trimming took 3 bases from V and 2 from J, leaving 2 bases between them.

This chain links TRBV19 with TRBJ2-7, with 9 positions matching TRBD2. The junction had 6 bases not matched to a gene; V was cut back by 6 bases and J by 3 bases. The germline CDR1 and CDR2 sequences are LNHDA and SQIVND (reference sequence). This CDR3 is 14 amino acids long. The CDR3 protein is CASSYGSGSYEQYF. In DNA form, the CDR3 reads TGTGCCAGTAGCTACGGTAGCGGGAGCTACGAGCAGTACTTC.